The 32 T cell receptor beta chains below come from one sample, sequenced in a study of T cells after yellow fever vaccination. TCRdb independently ran MiXCR on the 5' RACE reads; one entry per CDR3 protein. The data show some 220,000 distinct CDR3 sequences, 2.5% to 3.5% seen once. Here the sequenced sample was CD4+ T cells sorted from PBMCs, taken 10 days after the yellow fever booster vaccination. Source of these receptors: a man aged 18 to 30 who received the YFV17D yellow fever vaccine.

This clonotype was seen ten or more times. The chain employs TRBV9 and TRBJ1-1, with no clear D. The V end was cut by 3 bases, the J end by 1 base, with 4 bases between. This CDR3 is 12 amino acids long. The germline CDR1 and CDR2 sequences are SGDLS and YYNGEE. For the CDR3, the DNA is TGTGCCAGCAGCGCGCAGAACACTGAAGCTTTCTTT. Translated: CASSAQNTEAFF.

V is TRBV28 and J is TRBJ2-7; 8 nucleotides agree with TRBD1. The germline V gene has CDR1 MDHEN and CDR2 SYDVKM. This CDR3 region has 14 residues. Trimming cost V 5 bases and J 10 bases; bases outside gene matches: 13. CDR3 protein: CASSTRTGTPKQYV. The CDR3 region has the DNA TGTGCCAGCAGTACCCGGACAGGGACCCCAAAACAGTACGTC.

The V and J genes are TRBV7-9 and TRBJ2-7, with a weak D call TRBD2 (6 bases). The CDR3 totals 16 residues. Per the germline V gene, CDR1 is SEHNR and CDR2 is FQNEAQ (reference sequence). Trimming took off 5 bases at V and 1 base at J, with 18 bases between the two ends. The CDR3 DNA reads TGTGCCAGCAGCCTCGGACTATCCGGTGGGTCCTACGAGCAGTACTTC. Translating it yields CASSLGLSGGSYEQYF.

The chain links TRBV7-8 to TRBJ2-5; possible D gene TRBD2, 5 bases. Germline CDR1 SGHVS, CDR2 FQNEAQ. The length of the CDR3 is 16 residues. Between the trimmed V and J ends, which lost 4 bases and 4 bases, there was a span of 19 bases. Here the CDR3 DNA reads TGTGCCAGCAGCTCCGCGGGCCCCGGGGTTCGAGAGACCCAGTACTTC. This sequence encodes CASSSAGPGVRETQYF.

CDR3 residues: CASSRQQGTDTQYF. CDR3 bases: TGCGCCAGCAGCCGACAGCAGGGGACAGATACGCAGTATTTT. The rearrangement links TRBV4-1 to TRBJ2-3; D perhaps matches TRBD1 (6 bases). V lost 4 bases, J lost 3 bases, and 11 bases lay in between. This CDR3 has 14 amino acids. CDR1 and CDR2 from the germline V gene are MGHRA and YSYEKL.

This clonotype was found a few times. This chain connects TRBV18 to TRBJ2-7; D unresolved. The CDR3 extends over 14 amino acids. Per germline, CDR1 KGHSH and CDR2 LQKENI. V shed 4 bases and J shed 0 bases, with 10 bases lying between them. The CDR3 DNA reads as TGTGCCAGCTCACTCCTTAGCAACTCCTACGAGCAGTACGTC. This encodes CASSLLSNSYEQYV.

This clonotype was recorded many times. The rearrangement joins TRBV7-9 to TRBJ2-3, with D possibly matching TRBD2 (6 bases). The germline gives CDR1 SEHNR, CDR2 FQNEAQ (reference sequence). Trimming removed 2 bases from V and 5 bases from J, with 14 bases in between. This CDR3 is built from 15 residues. The CDR3 sequence is CASSLFLGLGDTQYF. The CDR3 nucleotides are TGTGCCAGCAGCTTATTTCTGGGACTCGGAGATACGCAGTATTTT.

The rearrangement joins TRBV7-2 to TRBJ1-3, with D perhaps TRBD1 (5 bases). The CDR3 covers 16 residues. Germline V gives CDR1 SGHTA, CDR2 FQGNSA. The V gene lost 5 bases and the J gene lost 0 bases, with 14 bases spanning the gap. CDR3 region: CASSVQALLSGNTIYF. The CDR3 DNA follows: TGTGCCAGCAGCGTACAGGCTCTGCTCTCTGGAAACACCATATATTTT.

This clonotype was detected ten times or more. CDR3 sequence reads: CASSLRRGGRADTQYF. The CDR3 DNA sequence: TGTGCCAGCAGCTTAAGACGGGGGGGCCGGGCAGATACGCAGTATTTT. This sequence joins TRBV7-9 and TRBJ2-3, with TRBD2 identical over 8 bases. Per the germline V gene, CDR1 is SEHNR and CDR2 is FQNEAQ (reference sequence). With V trimmed by 2 bases and J by 4 bases, 8 bases remained unmatched. The CDR3 totals 16 residues.

In this sample, this clonotype turned up many times. The gene calls are TRBV6-2 or TRBV6-3 and TRBJ1-1; D unclear. Germline V gene sequence: CDR1 MNHEY, CDR2 SVGEGT. V lost 7 bases, J lost 3 bases, and 24 bases lay in between. The CDR3 totals 17 residues. The CDR3 sequence: CASTADIYGFGDTEAFF. The CDR3 nucleotides read TGTGCCAGCACCGCCGACATTTATGGGTTTGGTGACACTGAAGCTTTCTTT.

This clonotype was detected ten times or more. This rearrangement joins TRBV11-2 to TRBJ1-6; no firm D call. V was cut by 5 bases and J by 10 bases, with 15 bases left in between. Per the germline V gene, CDR1 is SGHAT and CDR2 is FQNNGV. CDR3 length equals 14 residues. CDR3 amino acids: CASSPRPGGSPLHF. CDR3 in DNA: TGTGCCAGCAGCCCACGCCCGGGAGGATCACCCCTCCACTTT.

This clonotype was seen ten or more times. The V call is TRBV20-1, the J call TRBJ1-6, with a weak D call TRBD1 (6 bases). The CDR3 contains 16 residues. The V gene's germline CDR1 is DFQATT and CDR2 SNEGSKA (reference sequence). V lost 0 bases and J 7 bases, leaving 16 bases between the germline ends. The CDR3 bases are TGCAGTGCTAGAGATGTCACCCTAGGGGGAAATTCACCCCTCCACTTT. It yields the protein CSARDVTLGGNSPLHF.

The chain employs TRBV6-5 and TRBJ2-1; a weak D match, TRBD2 (7 bases). This CDR3 comprises 16 residues. CDR1 is MNHEY, CDR2 SVGAGI, per germline. The V gene lost 5 bases and the J gene lost 2 bases, with 16 bases spanning the gap. The DNA for the CDR3 is TGTGCCAGCAGTGCCCGAGGGGGGGGCCCCTACAATGAGCAGTTCTTC. This encodes CASSARGGGPYNEQFF.

In this sample, this clonotype turned up many times. This rearrangement joins TRBV6-6 to TRBJ2-7; 9 positions match TRBD1. The CDR3 contains 15 residues. V gave up 5 bases and J gave up 3 bases; unmatched junction bases: 8. Germline V lookup: CDR1 MNHNY, CDR2 SVGAGI (reference sequence). The chain's CDR3 is CASSHPGTGNYEQYF. CDR3 DNA: TGTGCCAGCAGTCATCCCGGGACAGGGAACTACGAGCAGTACTTC.

The table lists this clonotype with many counts. J is TRBJ2-7 and V is TRBV14, with D maybe TRBD2 (6 bases). In germline, CDR1 is SGHDN, CDR2 FVKESK. V dropped 0 bases and J dropped 5 bases, with 17 bases sitting between them. The CDR3 is 16 residues long. The CDR3 region is CASSQDLGRRENEQYV. In nucleotides, the CDR3 is TGTGCCAGCAGCCAAGATCTCGGCCGGAGGGAGAACGAGCAGTACGTC.

This clonotype was recorded many times. The chain combines TRBV4-2 with TRBJ1-3; TRBD1 matches at 7 bases. Germline CDR1 and CDR2: LGHNA and YNFKEQ. With V trimmed by 4 bases and J by 2 bases, 11 bases remained unmatched. The CDR3 covers 17 residues. In DNA form, the CDR3 reads TGTGCCAGCAGCCCATCTGCAGGGGGGTCCCCTGGAAACACCATATATTTT. This encodes CASSPSAGGSPGNTIYF.

This clonotype was found many times. The chain has TRBV5-6 and TRBJ2-2; D unresolved. The CDR3 loop spans 14 amino acids. Germline CDR1 is SGHDT and CDR2 is YYEEEE. Trimming left V 4 bases short and J 6 bases short, with 13 bases between. The CDR3 sequence is CASSPGRLAGELFF. The CDR3 DNA sequence: TGTGCCAGCAGCCCGGGCCGGCTTGCCGGGGAGCTGTTTTTT.

The J gene is TRBJ2-3, the V gene TRBV28, with TRBD1 identical over 9 bases. Germline loops: CDR1 MDHEN, CDR2 SYDVKM. The CDR3 contains 18 residues. The V gene end was trimmed by 7 bases and the J gene end by 0 bases; junction bases not matched to a gene: 14. In DNA form, the CDR3 reads TGTGCCAGCACCCTCGGACAGGGGACCTACTCTAGCACAGATACGCAGTATTTT. Its translation: CASTLGQGTYSSTDTQYF.

V usage is TRBV10-3 and J usage is TRBJ1-4, with D uncertain. The CDR3 runs to 15 residues. V lost 0 bases and J lost 1, with 6 bases in between. Germline CDR1 ENHRY, CDR2 SYGVKD. CDR3 DNA sequence: TGTGCCATCAGTGAGTCGCGCCTAACTAATGAAAAACTGTTTTTT. The encoded protein is CAISESRLTNEKLFF.

This clonotype was detected a few times. The chain combines TRBV20-1 with TRBJ2-7, with D unclear. Trimming removed 2 bases at V and 4 bases at J, with 12 bases between. Germline V gene lookup returns CDR1 DFQATT and CDR2 SNEGSKA (reference sequence). The CDR3 length is 13 residues. In DNA form, the CDR3 reads TGCAGTGCTAGAAGGACGGCTGATTACGAGCAGTACTTC. Amino acid sequence: CSARRTADYEQYF.

The chain joins TRBV5-4 to TRBJ2-7; D gene uncertain. Germline values: CDR1 SGHNT, CDR2 YYREEE (reference sequence). The CDR3 is 13 amino acids. V shed 1 base and J shed 1 base, with 6 bases lying between them. The CDR3 sequence is CASSLYGSYEQYF. As DNA, the CDR3 is TGTGCCAGCAGCTTGTACGGATCCTACGAGCAGTACTTC.

The table lists this clonotype with many counts. As DNA, the CDR3 is TGTGCCAGCAGTGAAGGGGAGGACTCCTACGAGCAGTACGTC. It is translated as CASSEGEDSYEQYV. V gene TRBV6-1 combines with J gene TRBJ2-7; D possibly corresponds to TRBD2 (6 bases). The V gene lost 1 base and the J gene lost 0 bases, with 7 bases spanning the gap. The CDR3 has 14 amino acids. The germline V gene encodes CDR1 MNHNS and CDR2 SASEGT.

There are many counts of this clonotype. V is TRBV12-3 or TRBV12-4 and J is TRBJ1-1; 11 positions agree with TRBD1. CDR3 length equals 15 residues. The trim removed 6 bases at V and 4 bases at J, leaving 7 bases unmatched. The CDR3: CASRGTGGERTEAFF. The CDR3, as DNA: TGTGCCAGCAGGGGGACAGGGGGAGAACGCACTGAAGCTTTCTTT.

The sample holds many counts of this clonotype. This chain connects TRBV12-3 or TRBV12-4 to TRBJ2-1; 8 nucleotides line up with TRBD2. Losses at the gene ends were 3 bases for V and 4 bases for J; bases not matched to a gene: 2. The CDR3 covers 14 residues. CDR3 nucleotides: TGTGCCAGCAGTTTGACTAGCGAATACAATGAGCAGTTCTTC. Protein product: CASSLTSEYNEQFF.

This clonotype was detected ten times or more. J is TRBJ2-3 and V is TRBV2; possibly TRBD1 or TRBD2 for D (5 bases each). The V end was cut by 9 bases, the J end by 5 bases, with 21 bases between. Germline values: CDR1 SNHLY, CDR2 FYNNEI. This CDR3 is built from 15 residues. The CDR3 region is CASLGRDAQLDTQYF. Written as DNA, the CDR3 is TGTGCCAGTCTGGGCAGGGACGCTCAACTAGATACGCAGTATTTT.

This clonotype was observed a handful of times. This chain links TRBV7-8 with TRBJ2-7; no reliable D call. The V and J ends lost 4 bases and 6 bases respectively, with 10 bases between them. The V gene's germline CDR1 is SGHVS and CDR2 FQNEAQ. The CDR3 loop spans 12 amino acids. The CDR3 DNA is TGTGCCAGCAGCTCCGTCGGATCCGAGCAGTACGTC. It yields the protein CASSSVGSEQYV.

V gene TRBV19 combines with J gene TRBJ1-2; tentative D call: TRBD1 (5 bases). V lost 2 bases and J 4 bases, leaving 8 bases between the germline ends. Germline V gene data show CDR1 as LNHDA and CDR2 as SQIVND (reference sequence). CDR3 length equals 13 residues. CDR3 sequence (DNA): TGTGCCAGTAGTATACCAGGGAGCTATGGCTACACCTTC. It specifies CASSIPGSYGYTF.

This clonotype was recorded at least ten times. The rearrangement uses TRBV29-1 and TRBJ2-5, with 8 bases matching TRBD2. CDR1 is SQVTM and CDR2 is ANQGSEA in the germline V gene. With 6 bases clipped from V and 2 bases from J, the junction kept 5 bases outside the gene matches. The length of the CDR3 is 13 residues. CDR3 DNA sequence: TGCAGCGTGAAAACTAGCGGACAAGAGACCCAGTACTTC. It yields the protein CSVKTSGQETQYF.

This clonotype was recorded at least ten times. This chain uses TRBV11-2 with TRBJ2-1, with D maybe TRBD1 (6 bases). The germline gives CDR1 SGHAT, CDR2 FQNNGV. This CDR3 has 12 residues. V gave up 6 bases and J gave up 13 bases, with 16 bases separating them. The CDR3 protein is CASSSDRSNQFF. The CDR3 bases are TGTGCCAGCAGTTCTGACAGGTCGAACCAGTTCTTC. Together with reference TRBV11-2 and TRBJ2-1, the CDR3 gives the full variable domain: EAGVAQSPRYKIIEKRQSVAFWCNPISGHATLYWYQQILGQGPKLLIQFQNNGVVDDSQLPKDRFSAERLKGVDSTLKIQPAKLEDSAVYLCASSSDRSNQFFGPGTRLTVL.

This clonotype was seen a handful of times. The chain is built from TRBV5-1 and TRBJ2-3; D may correspond to TRBD1 or TRBD2 (5 bases each). With 1 base removed from V and 5 bases from J, the gap between germline ends came to 23 bases. The CDR3 extends over 18 amino acids. Germline CDR1 SGHRS, CDR2 YFSETQ. In DNA form, the CDR3 reads TGCGCCAGCAGCTTGAACCGGGACGGCTTGGGGATTATAGATACGCAGTATTTT. Amino acid sequence: CASSLNRDGLGIIDTQYF.

This clonotype turned up a few times. The rearrangement uses TRBV29-1 and TRBJ1-1; D is uncertain. Deletions cut 4 bases from V and 0 bases from J, with 6 bases between. Germline CDR1 reads SQVTM; CDR2 reads ANQGSEA. The CDR3 length is 12 residues. The CDR3 loop reads CSVVDLNTEAFF. The CDR3 DNA reads as TGCAGCGTTGTAGACTTGAACACTGAAGCTTTCTTT.

This clonotype showed up just a few times. This could be a read error, since a much larger clone is one nucleotide away. No conserved phenylalanine or tryptophan ends this CDR3, so it is likely a read error. This chain links TRBV12-3 or TRBV12-4 with TRBJ1-1; D call uncertain. The germline V and J ends were trimmed by 3 bases and 2 bases, with 10 bases remaining between them. The CDR3 is made up of 14 amino acids. The CDR3 DNA reads as TGTGCCAGCAGTTTCCCGGGGAGCAACACTGAAGCTTTCCTT. This sequence encodes CASSFPGSNTEAFL.